The 14 T cell receptor beta chains below come from one sample, sequenced in a study of glioma-infiltrating T cells after dendritic cell vaccination. Using immunoSEQ multiplex PCR, the repertoire was profiled, and TCRdb retains in-frame clones only, with some absent. The profile shows around 96,000 clones, 70% to 80% of them singletons. The material was blood, obtained before dendritic cell vaccination. Receptors were obtained from a human donor with glioblastoma.

The rearrangement joins TRBV27 to TRBJ1-5; no firm D call. The germline V and J ends were trimmed by 2 bases and 2 bases, with 7 bases remaining between them. Germline values: CDR1 MNHEY, CDR2 SMNVEV (reference sequence). CDR3 length equals 14 residues. CDR3 sequence (DNA): TGTGCCAGCAGTTTAGTGAGGGGCAATCAGCCCCAGCATTTT. It is translated as CASSLVRGNQPQHF.

The chain has TRBV6-1 and TRBJ2-6; TRBD1 aligns across 7 bases. CDR3 length: 17 residues. V was pared by 4 bases and J by 4 bases, with 10 bases of the junction left unmatched. The germline CDR1 and CDR2 sequences are MNHNS and SASEGT. The CDR3 DNA reads as TGTGCCAGCAGTGTAACAGGGGTGGGATCAGGGGCCAACGTCCTGACTTTC. Translating it yields CASSVTGVGSGANVLTF.

This clone was detected only once. The chain couples TRBV19 to TRBJ2-1, with 13 bases that match TRBD2. Germline V CDR1 and CDR2: LNHDA, SQIVND (reference sequence). With V trimmed by 3 bases and J by 5 bases, 16 bases remained unmatched. The CDR3 loop spans 20 amino acids. The CDR3 nucleotides are TGTGCCAGTAGTATCCCCGGACTAGCGGGAGAGTTGGCCCGGCACAATGAGCAGTTCTTC. Amino acids: CASSIPGLAGELARHNEQFF.

This clone has only a few counts. The chain recombines TRBV7-2 with TRBJ2-5; D gene ambiguous. The germline CDR1 and CDR2 sequences are SGHTA and FQGNSA. The CDR3 covers 12 residues. The V end was cut by 3 bases, the J end by 1 base, with 3 bases between. As DNA, the CDR3 is TGTGCCAGCAGCTTCGGCCAAGAGACCCAGTACTTC. Encoded protein: CASSFGQETQYF.

V usage is TRBV10-3 and J usage is TRBJ2-7, with 10 nucleotides matching TRBD1. CDR1 and CDR2 from the germline V gene are ENHRY and SYGVKD. There are 13 residues in the CDR3. Trimming cost V 9 bases and J 5 bases; bases outside gene matches: 7. CDR3 region: CAIRTTGGDEQYF. The CDR3, as DNA: TGTGCCATTCGAACGACAGGGGGCGACGAGCAGTACTTC.

The gene calls are TRBV28 and TRBJ1-2, with 8 bases aligning to TRBD1. V lost 3 bases, J lost 8 bases, and 5 bases stayed unmatched. CDR1 and CDR2 (germline): MDHEN, SYDVKM. The CDR3 consists of 13 residues. Written as DNA, the CDR3 is TGTGCCAGCAGTTTTCAGGGGGCGCTGGGCTACACCTTC. Translation gives CASSFQGALGYTF.

This clone was recorded once. The chain combines TRBV15 with TRBJ2-7; 7 bases fit TRBD2. CDR3 length: 15 residues. V gave up 0 bases and J gave up 3 bases; unmatched junction bases: 5. Germline CDR1 reads LNHNV; CDR2 reads YYDKDF (reference sequence). The CDR3 region has the DNA TGTGCCACCAGCAGAGACCTAGCGGCTATCTACGAGCAGTACTTC. Amino acid sequence: CATSRDLAAIYEQYF. The complete variable domain, with remaining parts taken from reference TRBV15 and TRBJ2-7, reads DAMVIQNPRYQVTQFGKPVTLSCSQTLNHNVMYWYQQKSSQAPKLLFHYYDKDFNNEADTPDNFQSRRPNTSFCFLDIRSPGLGDTAMYLCATSRDLAAIYEQYFGPGTRLTVT.

The chain carries TRBV7-2 and TRBJ2-1, with 9 bases identical to TRBD2. The length of the CDR3 is 19 residues. Losses at the gene ends were 4 bases for V and 2 bases for J; bases not matched to a gene: 15. Germline V gives CDR1 SGHTA, CDR2 FQGNSA. In DNA, the CDR3 is TGTGCCAGCAGCTCCACGGGCCTCGCGGGGGGGCGAACCTACAATGAGCAGTTCTTC. The encoded protein is CASSSTGLAGGRTYNEQFF.

The gene calls are TRBV2 and TRBJ2-7, with TRBD2 as a possible D gene (6 bases). The CDR3 is made up of 13 amino acids. Germline CDR1 reads SNHLY; CDR2 reads FYNNEI. V lost 0 bases, J lost 6 bases, and 9 bases lay in between. CDR3: CASSEARGAEQYF. CDR3 DNA sequence: TGTGCCAGCAGTGAAGCGCGGGGTGCCGAGCAGTACTTC.

The DNA for the CDR3 is TGTGCCAGCAAAGGGGGTTCTGGGGCCAACGTCCTGACTTTC. Translation: CASKGGSGANVLTF. The chain employs TRBV7-8 and TRBJ2-6, with a tentative D call TRBD1 (6 bases). The germline V and J ends were trimmed by 7 bases and 1 base, with 8 bases remaining between them. Germline V gene sequence: CDR1 SGHVS, CDR2 FQNEAQ. The CDR3 spans 14 residues.

This clone came up a few times. The chain's CDR3 is CASSPLPLANNEQFF. As DNA, the CDR3 is TGTGCCAGCAGCCCCCTACCACTAGCGAACAATGAGCAGTTCTTC. This sequence joins TRBV7-6 and TRBJ2-1; 7 bases are shared with TRBD2. Germline V CDR1 and CDR2: SGHVS, FNYEAQ. The trim removed 5 bases at V and 5 bases at J, leaving 9 bases unmatched. The CDR3 contains 15 residues.

J is TRBJ1-2 and V is TRBV12-5; D gene ambiguous. This CDR3 contains 14 residues. The V end lost 0 bases, the J end lost 2 bases, and 7 bases lay between the germline ends. CDR1 is LGHNT, CDR2 FRNRAP, per germline. The CDR3 loop is CASGLVPLNYGYTF. CDR3 bases: TGTGCTAGTGGTTTGGTCCCCCTAAACTATGGCTACACCTTC.

This chain uses TRBV7-8 with TRBJ2-7, with D possibly TRBD1 on 7 matching bases. The germline CDR1 and CDR2 sequences are SGHVS and FQNEAQ. V was pared by 5 bases and J by 6 bases, with 23 bases between. CDR3 length equals 16 residues. Here the CDR3 DNA reads TGTGCCAGCAGCCCCCGAAGACACCCCCAGGGGGGCGAGCAGTACTTC. Translation: CASSPRRHPQGGEQYF.

This chain's CDR3 is CASSSQGGGTGELFF. CDR3 DNA: TGCGCCAGCAGCAGTCAGGGAGGCGGCACCGGGGAGCTGTTTTTT. V gene TRBV5-1 combines with J gene TRBJ2-2, with D perhaps matching TRBD2 (6 bases). The germline V gene has CDR1 SGHRS and CDR2 YFSETQ. The V end lost 4 bases, the J end lost 4 bases, and 14 bases lay between the germline ends. The CDR3 runs 15 residues.